A single sample is the source of the 3 T cell receptor beta chains below, sequenced in a study of T cells after posttransplantation cyclophosphamide. Data came from immunoSEQ multiplex PCR; TCRdb stores just in-frame clones and leaves some out. The sample contains about 44,000 clones, none of them singletons. The sample was PBMCs. The origin of the receptors is a man aged 40-50 years in good health, CMV-negative, and a related stem cell transplant donor.

This clone was recorded at least ten times. The CDR3 DNA follows: TGCGCCAGCAGCTTGGTAGGGAGTGACACCGGGGAGCTGTTTTTT. This codes for CASSLVGSDTGELFF. J is TRBJ2-2 and V is TRBV5-1; D is perhaps TRBD2 (5 bases). The CDR3 contains 15 residues. CDR1 SGHRS and CDR2 YFSETQ come from the germline V gene. The ends were cut back, 0 bases at V and 3 bases at J, with 9 bases in the middle.

This clone has at least ten counts. The chain uses TRBV4-2 and TRBJ2-7, with TRBD2 as a possible D gene (7 bases). Germline lookup yields CDR1 LGHNA and CDR2 YNFKEQ. V lost 0 bases, J lost 4 bases, and 13 bases lay in between. The CDR3 length is 15 residues. The CDR3 region is CASSQDGGGQYEQYF. The DNA of the CDR3 is TGTGCCAGCAGCCAAGATGGCGGGGGCCAGTACGAGCAGTACTTC.

This clone has a count of ten or more. CDR3 sequence (DNA): TGTGCCAGCAGCTTTCGAAGGGGAAGTTACGAGCAGTACTTC. Translated: CASSFRRGSYEQYF. This sequence joins TRBV13 and TRBJ2-7, with D possibly matching TRBD1 (5 bases). CDR3 length: 14 amino acids. Germline loops: CDR1 PRHDT, CDR2 FYEKMQ (reference sequence). V shed 3 bases and J shed 4 bases, with 13 bases lying between them.